The entry that follows covers one TCR beta chain sequence. What it binds is unknown. Trimming at V came to 8 bases and at J to 7 bases, leaving 2 bases not matched to a gene. CDR1 and CDR2 from the germline V gene are MRHNA and SNTAGT. The CDR3 is 14 amino acids. This entry belongs to a study of cytomegalovirus exposure and HLA in healthy donors. Profiling relied on immunoSEQ multiplex PCR, and the TCRdb table lists in-frame clones only, not all of them. The sample consists of some 150,000 clones, around 90% of them appearing once. Study observations and caveats: A few of the chains that were CMV-associated were confirmed in vitro to be specific for CMV antigens. Associated with cytomegalovirus, according to the listing, were about 160 TCR beta chains.

The donors were part of the roughly 130-subject validation cohort, which stood apart from the approximately 640-subject first cohort. The clonotype was recovered from a man younger than 30 in good health and CMV-seropositive. Sequenced material: PBMCs. The J gene is TRBJ2-1, the V gene TRBV6-4, with TRBD2 identical over 16 bases. The CDR3 DNA follows: TGTGCCAGCCAGGGACTAGCGGGAGGGAATGAGCAGTTCTTC. Protein product: CASQGLAGGNEQFF.